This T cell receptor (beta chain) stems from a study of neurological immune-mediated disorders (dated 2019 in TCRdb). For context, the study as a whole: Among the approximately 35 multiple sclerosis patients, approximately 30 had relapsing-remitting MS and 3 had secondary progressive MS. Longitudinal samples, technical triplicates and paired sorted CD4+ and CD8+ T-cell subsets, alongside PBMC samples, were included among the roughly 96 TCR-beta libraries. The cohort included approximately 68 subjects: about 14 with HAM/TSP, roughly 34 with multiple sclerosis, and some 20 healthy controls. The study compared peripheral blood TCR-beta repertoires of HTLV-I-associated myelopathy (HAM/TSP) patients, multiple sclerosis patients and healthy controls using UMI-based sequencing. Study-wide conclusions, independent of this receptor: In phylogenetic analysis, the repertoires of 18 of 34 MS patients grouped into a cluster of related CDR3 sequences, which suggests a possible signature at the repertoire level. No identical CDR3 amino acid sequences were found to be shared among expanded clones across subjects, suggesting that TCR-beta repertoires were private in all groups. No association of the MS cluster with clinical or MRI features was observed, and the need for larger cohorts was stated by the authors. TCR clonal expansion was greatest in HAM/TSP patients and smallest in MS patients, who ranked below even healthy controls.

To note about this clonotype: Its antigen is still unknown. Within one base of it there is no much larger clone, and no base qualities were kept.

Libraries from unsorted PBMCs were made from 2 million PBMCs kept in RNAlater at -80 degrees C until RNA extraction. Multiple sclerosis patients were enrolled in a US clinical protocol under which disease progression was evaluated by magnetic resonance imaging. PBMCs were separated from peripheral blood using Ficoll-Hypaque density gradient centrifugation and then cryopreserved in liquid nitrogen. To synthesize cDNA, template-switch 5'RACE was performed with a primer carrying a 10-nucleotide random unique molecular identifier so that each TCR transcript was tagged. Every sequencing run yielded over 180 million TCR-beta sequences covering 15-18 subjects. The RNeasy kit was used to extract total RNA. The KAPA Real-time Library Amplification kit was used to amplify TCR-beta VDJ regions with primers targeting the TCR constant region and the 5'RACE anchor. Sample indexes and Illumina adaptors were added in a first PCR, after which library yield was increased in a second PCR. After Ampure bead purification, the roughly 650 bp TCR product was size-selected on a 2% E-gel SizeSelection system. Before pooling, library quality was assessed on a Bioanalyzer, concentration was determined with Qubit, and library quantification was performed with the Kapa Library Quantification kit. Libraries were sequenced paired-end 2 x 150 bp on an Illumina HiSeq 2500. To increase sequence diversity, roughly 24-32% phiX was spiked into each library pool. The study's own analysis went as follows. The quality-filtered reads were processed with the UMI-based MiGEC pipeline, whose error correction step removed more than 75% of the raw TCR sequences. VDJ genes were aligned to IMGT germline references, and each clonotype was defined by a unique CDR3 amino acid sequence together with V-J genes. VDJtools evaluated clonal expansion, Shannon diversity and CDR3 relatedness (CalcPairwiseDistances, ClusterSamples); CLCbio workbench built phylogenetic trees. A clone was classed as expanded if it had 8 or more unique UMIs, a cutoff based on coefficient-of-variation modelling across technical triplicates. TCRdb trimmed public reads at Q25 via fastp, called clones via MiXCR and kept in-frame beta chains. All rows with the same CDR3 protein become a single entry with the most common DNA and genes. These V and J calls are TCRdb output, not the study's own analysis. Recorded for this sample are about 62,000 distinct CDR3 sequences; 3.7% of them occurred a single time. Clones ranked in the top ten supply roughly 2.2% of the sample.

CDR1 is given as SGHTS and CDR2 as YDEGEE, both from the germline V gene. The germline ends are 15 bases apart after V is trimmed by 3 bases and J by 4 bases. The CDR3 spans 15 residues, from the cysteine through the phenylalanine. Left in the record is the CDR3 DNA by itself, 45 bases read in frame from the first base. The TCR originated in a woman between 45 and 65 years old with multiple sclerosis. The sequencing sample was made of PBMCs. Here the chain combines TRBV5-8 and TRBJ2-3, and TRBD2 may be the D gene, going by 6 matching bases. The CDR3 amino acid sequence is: CASSSQVRESDTQYF. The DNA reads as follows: TGTGCCAGCAGCTCCCAAGTTCGGGAGTCAGATACGCAGTATTTT.